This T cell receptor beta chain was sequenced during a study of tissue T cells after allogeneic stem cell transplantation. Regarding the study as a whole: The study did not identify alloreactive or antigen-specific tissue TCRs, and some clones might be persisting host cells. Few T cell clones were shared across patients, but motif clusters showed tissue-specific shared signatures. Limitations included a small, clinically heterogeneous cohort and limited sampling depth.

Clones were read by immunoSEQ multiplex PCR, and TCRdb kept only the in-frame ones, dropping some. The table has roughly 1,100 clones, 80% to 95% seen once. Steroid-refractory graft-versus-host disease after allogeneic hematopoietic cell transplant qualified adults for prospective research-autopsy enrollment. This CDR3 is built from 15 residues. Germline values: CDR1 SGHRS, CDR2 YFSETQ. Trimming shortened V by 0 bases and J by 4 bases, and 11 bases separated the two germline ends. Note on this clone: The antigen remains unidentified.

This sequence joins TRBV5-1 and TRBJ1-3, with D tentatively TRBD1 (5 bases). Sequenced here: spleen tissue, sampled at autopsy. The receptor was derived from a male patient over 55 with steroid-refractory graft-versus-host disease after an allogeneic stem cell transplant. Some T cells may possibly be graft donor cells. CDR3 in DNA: TGCGCCAGCAGCTTGGCCGGGGGGGAAGGAAACACCATATATTTT. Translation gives CASSLAGGEGNTIYF.